A single sample is the source of the 20 T cell receptor beta chains below, sequenced in a study of blood T cells in healthy people across ages. The authors ran a second PCR of 7 to 11 cycles using a sample-barcoded 5' primer and a J-beta primer mix. TCRdb itself ran the 5' RACE reads through MiXCR, one entry per CDR3 protein. Of about 380,000 distinct CDR3 sequences listed, 52% are singletons. Material for sequencing was blood. Receptors originate from a man in his 60s in good health.

This clonotype occurred a few times. The genes are TRBV9 and TRBJ2-6; no clear D gene. The CDR3 extends over 15 amino acids. The germline V and J ends were trimmed by 0 bases and 2 bases, with 6 bases remaining between them. CDR1 SGDLS and CDR2 YYNGEE come from the germline V gene. The CDR3 region is CASSVDGAGANVLTF. CDR3 coding DNA: TGTGCCAGCAGCGTAGACGGTGCTGGGGCCAACGTCCTGACTTTC.

Worth noting for this clonotype: This may come from a read error, since a much larger clone is one base off. The CDR3 bases are TGTGCCAGCAGCCGGGACCTGGGTTACGAGGAGTACTTC. Translated, it gives CASSRDLGYEEYF. The chain uses TRBV7-2 and TRBJ2-7; TRBD1 or TRBD2 may be the D gene (5 bases each). The CDR3 loop spans 13 amino acids. From germline, CDR1 is SGHTA and CDR2 FQGNSA.

This clonotype was recorded a few times. The rearrangement uses TRBV30 and TRBJ2-5; D may match TRBD1 or TRBD2 (5 bases each). Germline CDR1 and CDR2: GTSNPN and SVGIG (reference sequence). Trimming stripped 2 bases from V and 4 bases from J, with 17 bases between. The CDR3 has 15 residues. The CDR3 sequence is CAWSHRDLGRETQYF. The CDR3 DNA reads as TGTGCCTGGAGTCACCGGGACCTAGGGAGAGAGACCCAGTACTTC.

This clonotype appeared many times. The CDR3 here is CASSQIRGSGRYGYTF. Here the CDR3 DNA reads TGCGCCAGCAGCCAAATACGGGGTTCGGGTCGCTATGGCTACACCTTC. The chain recombines TRBV4-1 with TRBJ1-2, with no clear D. V lost 2 bases and J lost 4, with 17 bases in between. This CDR3 has 16 amino acids. Germline assignment: CDR1 MGHRA and CDR2 YSYEKL.

The chain links TRBV11-2 to TRBJ1-1, with D possibly being TRBD1 (5 bases). This CDR3 region has 15 residues. From germline, CDR1 is SGHAT and CDR2 FQNNGV. The V end was cut by 3 bases, the J end by 4 bases, with 15 bases between. CDR3 sequence: CASSFIQGGGTEAFF. Here the CDR3 DNA reads TGTGCCAGCAGCTTCATCCAGGGTGGAGGCACTGAAGCTTTCTTT.

Concerning this clonotype itself: A junction boundary mismatches the germline segment, possibly from a read error. This chain connects TRBV6-5 to TRBJ2-4; no firm D call. TRBJ2-7 explains the end of the DNA better; the J call may be wrong. The CDR3 has 12 amino acids. Germline CDR1 is MNHEY and CDR2 is SVGAGI. The CDR3 nucleotides read TGTGCCGGCAGTTACTTAAACGGCGAGCAGTACTTC. This gives the protein CAGSYLNGEQYF.

The chain recombines TRBV10-2 with TRBJ1-2; tentative D call: TRBD1 (5 bases). V dropped 7 bases and J dropped 3 bases, with 12 bases sitting between them. The CDR3 sequence is 13 residues long. Germline CDR1 WSHSY, CDR2 SAAADI. CDR3 DNA sequence: TGCGCCAGCACCTTGGGGGGACACTATGGCTACACCTTC. Translation: CASTLGGHYGYTF.

This chain joins TRBV3-1 and TRBJ1-5, with 7 bases matching TRBD1. The germline gives CDR1 LGHDT, CDR2 YNNKEL (reference sequence). After removal of 0 bases from V and 5 bases from J, the junction contained 10 bases not matched to a gene. CDR3 length equals 17 residues. The CDR3 region is CASSQDRPGGSDQPQHF. The CDR3 DNA reads TGTGCCAGCAGCCAAGATCGACCAGGGGGTAGTGATCAGCCCCAGCATTTT.

On this clonotype: One end of the junction fails to match germline, which may point to a read error. For the CDR3, the DNA is TGTGCCAGCAGAGAAGTAGCTAACTATGGCTACACCTTC. Its translation: CASREVANYGYTF. The chain joins TRBV6-1 to TRBJ1-2; D uncertain. The CDR3 has 13 residues. Germline V gives CDR1 MNHNS, CDR2 SASEGT.

Comments on this clonotype: Given a much more abundant clone one base away, this may be a read error. This chain links TRBV20-1 with TRBJ2-1; 8 nucleotides line up with TRBD1. The CDR3 is 18 residues long. Germline lookup yields CDR1 DFQATT and CDR2 SNEGSKA (reference sequence). CDR3: CSARDLRTGSRWGNGQFF. The CDR3, as DNA: TGCAGTGCTAGAGATCTGAGGACAGGGTCAAGGTGGGGCAATGGGCAGTTCTTC.

The table lists this clonotype with a few counts. J is TRBJ2-1 and V is TRBV11-3; the D call may be TRBD1 or TRBD2 (6 bases each). The CDR3 loop spans 14 amino acids. V was shortened by 6 bases and J by 8 bases, with 17 bases between the two germline ends. The germline CDR1 and CDR2 sequences are SGHNT and YENEEA. CDR3 region: CASSWGARPDEQFF. DNA of the CDR3: TGTGCCAGCAGTTGGGGGGCCCGCCCCGATGAGCAGTTCTTC.

This clonotype has a count of ten or more. The chain links TRBV20-1 to TRBJ1-5, with unresolved D. The CDR3 consists of 14 residues. Germline CDR1 and CDR2: DFQATT and SNEGSKA (reference sequence). V was clipped by 1 base and J by 0 bases, with 7 bases between them. DNA for the CDR3: TGCAGTGCTAGAGCCCAGGTTAGCAATCAGCCCCAGCATTTT. This gives the protein CSARAQVSNQPQHF.

The rearrangement joins TRBV6-5 to TRBJ1-2; 9 bases align to TRBD1. The CDR3 runs 17 residues. The J segment lost 0 bases and the V segment lost 0 bases, leaving 5 bases of the junction unmatched. Germline-derived CDR1 and CDR2 are MNHEY and SVGAGI. CDR3 nucleotides: TGTGCCAGCAGTTACTCGTGGACAGGGGCATCTAACTATGGCTACACCTTC. It encodes CASSYSWTGASNYGYTF.

The chain uses TRBV5-1 and TRBJ2-3, with TRBD2 matching over 15 bases. The CDR3 has 16 residues. V lost 10 bases, J lost 4 bases, and 10 bases stayed unmatched. Germline values: CDR1 SGHRS, CDR2 YFSETQ. CDR3 region: CAGSWGLAGGPDTQYF. In DNA form, the CDR3 reads TGCGCCGGTAGCTGGGGACTAGCGGGAGGCCCAGATACGCAGTATTTT.

The rearrangement uses TRBV28 and TRBJ1-2, with D perhaps matching TRBD1 (6 bases). The CDR3 sequence is 14 residues long. The V end was cut by 5 bases, the J end by 8 bases, with 18 bases between. CDR1 and CDR2 (germline): MDHEN, SYDVKM. The CDR3 region is CASSKRGPRYGYTF. For the CDR3, the DNA is TGTGCCAGCAGTAAGCGGGGGCCACGATACGGCTACACCTTC.

This clonotype was counted a single time. The CDR3 nucleotides read TGTGCCAGCAGTTTCCCTTTTTACGAGCAGTACTTC. Protein product: CASSFPFYEQYF. The V and J genes are TRBV12-3 or TRBV12-4 and TRBJ2-5; D is uncertain. The end of the DNA fits TRBJ2-7 better, so the J call may be wrong. This CDR3 comprises 12 residues.

J is TRBJ2-1 and V is TRBV12-3 or TRBV12-4, with D possibly called TRBD1 or TRBD2 (5 bases each). The CDR3 runs 15 residues. The V gene lost 3 bases and the J gene lost 0 bases, with 9 bases spanning the gap. CDR3 sequence (DNA): TGTGCCAGCAGTTTCCGGGGCAGCTCCTACAATGAGCAGTTCTTC. Translating it yields CASSFRGSSYNEQFF.

This clonotype was counted at least ten times. V and J are TRBV7-8 and TRBJ2-7; D is ambiguous. Germline lookup yields CDR1 SGHVS and CDR2 FQNEAQ. This CDR3 is built from 13 residues. V was clipped by 1 base and J by 6 bases, with 10 bases between them. In DNA form, the CDR3 reads TGTGCCAGCAGCTTAGTTGGGGTTGTCGAGCAGTACTTC. Its translation: CASSLVGVVEQYF.

This chain connects TRBV7-3 to TRBJ2-5, with D possibly TRBD2 on 7 matching bases. The J call may be in error: the DNA end matches TRBJ2-7 better. The CDR3 length is 14 residues. Looked up from germline, CDR1 is SGHTA and CDR2 is FQGTGA. The DNA of the CDR3 is TGTGCCAGCAGGGGGGGGCTGGGGGTCTACGAGCAGTACTTC. Protein: CASRGGLGVYEQYF.

The chain recombines TRBV13 with TRBJ2-5; TRBD1 matches 8 bases. The V gene end was trimmed by 5 bases and the J gene end by 4 bases; junction bases not matched to a gene: 9. The CDR3 has 15 amino acids. The germline CDR1 and CDR2 sequences are PRHDT and FYEKMQ (reference sequence). CDR3: CASSKRTGKGETQYF. Written as DNA, the CDR3 is TGTGCCAGCAGCAAACGGACAGGGAAGGGAGAGACCCAGTACTTC.